This T cell receptor (beta chain) appears in the sequencing data of a study of T cell clonotyping in hematopoietic cell transplantation (TCRdb year 2021). Background on the whole study: In the study, around 130 blood samples were gathered from a few dozen consecutive transplant recipients and their related donors. Patients were recruited between late 2015 and early 2017 and followed until late 2020 or death. Beyond this particular receptor, the publication reports: Inverse Simpson Index values from donors and from recipients before transplant predicted broader TCR repertoire diversity after transplant. The sample size was limited, and CD4 and CD8 repertoire contributions could not be separated because cells were not sorted. After transplant, TCR diversity in recipients dropped, and pathologically expanded clonotypes increased progressively from day 30 to day 180. Recipient repertoires showed only a small fraction of overlap with donor repertoires, and over 95% appeared de novo at the given depth.

The immunoSEQ assay, a bias-controlled multiplex PCR using V- and J-specific primers, was used to amplify TCR beta CDR3 regions from genomic DNA. In a second PCR step, the CDR3 amplicons were tagged with a proprietary barcode plus Illumina adapter sequences. An Illumina MiSeq instrument was used to sequence the CDR3 libraries. Per the source publication's procedure: Export and quality control were handled in immunoSEQ Analyzer 3.0, while downstream analyses relied on R Bioconductor and Immunarch. Only productive rearrangements in the normalized downsampled data set went into calculating the repertoire metrics. Clonotypes larger than 5 templates in the normalized cohort were defined as pathologically expanded. Repertoire diversity was measured with the Inverse Simpson Index. To capture all clonotypes, CMV-specificity analyses were performed on the non-normalized data set. TCRdb's version of the immuneACCESS table is confined to in-frame rearrangements and falls short of the full clone set. An unresolved V gene accounts for under half of the shortfall where checked; the remainder is of unknown origin. The V and J calls and clone size are taken from that table; D and trimming were inferred from the DNA. The sample includes 55,000 to 70,000 clones, with 94% observed a single time. 1.6% of the sample is taken by the ten largest.

Concerning this clone: Its antigen remains unidentified. Per-nucleotide qualities are absent, and no much larger clonotype sits a single base away.

For TCR beta sequencing, blood samples came from the related transplant donors. Nuclei Lysis Solution was used to extract genomic DNA from fresh or cryopreserved unfractionated peripheral blood mononuclear cells. Its CDR3 holds 13 amino acids, cysteine through phenylalanine. The entry retains the CDR3 DNA only, 39 bases that are in frame from base 1. The germline ends are 13 bases apart after V is trimmed by 4 bases and J by 8 bases. CDR1 and CDR2, looked up from the germline V gene, are SGHDT and YYEEEE. The sequence was collected from a man aged 50 to 60 in good health. Some clones in this sample may be carry-over from other donors' samples. The sequenced material came from peripheral blood mononuclear cells. The V and J genes are TRBV5-6 and TRBJ1-3; no D gene call is confident. The nucleotides read TGTGCCAGCAGCCCTGCCGGCGGGGACACCATATATTTT. It translates to CASSPAGGDTIYF.